One sample yielded the 14 T cell receptor beta chains listed below, sequenced in a study of blood T cell repertoires in COVID-19. Some clones are missing from TCRdb's copy, which holds only in-frame ones; the method was immunoSEQ multiplex PCR. The table has over 200,000 clones, about 90% seen once; the top ten hold 1.2%. The specimen sequenced was PBMCs or T cells enriched from blood (not recorded which). These receptors originate from a human donor in a cohort exposed to, infected with or recovered from COVID-19 (not recorded which). The donor label of this sample is uncertain.

The V gene is TRBV3-1 (or the pseudogene TRBV3-2), the J gene TRBJ1-2; D gene uncertain. This CDR3 has 13 amino acids. Germline lookup yields CDR1 LGHDT and CDR2 YNNKEL (reference sequence). Trimming left V 5 bases short and J 6 bases short, with 13 bases between. The CDR3: CASSGAAGDGYTF. The DNA of the CDR3 is TGTGCCAGCAGCGGAGCGGCTGGTGATGGCTACACCTTC.

V is TRBV10-3 and J is TRBJ1-2; D is uncertain. The germline V gene encodes CDR1 ENHRY and CDR2 SYGVKD. The length of the CDR3 is 13 residues. V lost 3 bases to trimming and J lost 6 bases, with 11 bases between them. The CDR3 sequence is CAISDIEDHGYTF. CDR3 DNA sequence: TGTGCCATCAGTGACATCGAGGATCATGGCTACACCTTC.

V usage is TRBV2 and J usage is TRBJ1-4; D is undetermined. Trimming removed 6 bases from V and 7 bases from J, with 18 bases in between. The CDR3 is 15 residues long. Per the germline V gene, CDR1 is SNHLY and CDR2 is FYNNEI. The CDR3: CASRITASLGEKLFF. CDR3 bases: TGTGCCAGCAGGATCACAGCTTCCCTCGGTGAAAAACTGTTTTTT.

The CDR3 here is CASILSGGGGQETQYF. The CDR3 DNA reads as TGTGCCAGCATCCTCAGCGGCGGGGGGGGACAAGAGACCCAGTACTTC. V and J are TRBV7-8 and TRBJ2-5, with 9 bases identical to TRBD2. The V gene end was trimmed by 7 bases and the J gene end by 2 bases; junction bases not matched to a gene: 11. The CDR3 consists of 16 residues. Germline V CDR1 and CDR2: SGHVS, FQNEAQ.

V and J are TRBV5-5 and TRBJ2-1, with TRBD2 matching over 11 bases. This CDR3 is built from 16 residues. V trimming: 0 bases; J trimming: 8 bases; junction bases outside the gene matches: 7. Germline loops: CDR1 SGHKS, CDR2 YYEKEE (reference sequence). CDR3 coding DNA: TGTGCCAGCAGCTTGGAAGGGACTAGCGGCGGCGATGAGCAGTTCTTC. Its protein product is CASSLEGTSGGDEQFF.

The chain links TRBV2 to TRBJ2-7, with a possible D match to TRBD2 (6 bases). The germline V gene encodes CDR1 SNHLY and CDR2 FYNNEI. The CDR3 is 11 amino acids. Trimming cost V 10 bases and J 5 bases, with 12 bases left between them. The CDR3 DNA reads as TGTGCCACCACCAGGAGGGACGAGCAGTACTTC. It is translated as CATTRRDEQYF. The full variable domain, with the rest looked up from reference TRBV2 and TRBJ2-7, is EPEVTQTPSHQVTQMGQEVILRCVPISNHLYFYWYRQILGQKVEFLVSFYNNEISEKSEIFDDQFSVERPDGSNFTLKIRSTKLEDSAMYFCATTRRDEQYFGPGTRLTVT.

The rearrangement links TRBV7-9 to TRBJ1-1; a possible D gene is TRBD1 (6 bases). CDR1 is SEHNR, CDR2 FQNEAQ, per germline (reference sequence). The CDR3 contains 16 residues. V was cut by 5 bases and J by 1 base, with 17 bases left in between. CDR3 nucleotide sequence: TGTGCCAGCAGCGAGGTCGTCCGGGGGGCGAACACTGAAGCTTTCTTT. The encoded protein is CASSEVVRGANTEAFF.

In DNA form, the CDR3 reads TGTGCCAGCAGCTTGGCGGGGACAGGGAACACTGAAGCTTTCTTT. This sequence encodes CASSLAGTGNTEAFF. The genes are TRBV5-8 and TRBJ1-1; 8 nucleotides line up with TRBD1. CDR3 length: 15 amino acids. Germline values: CDR1 SGHTS, CDR2 YDEGEE. V lost 0 bases and J lost 1; bases outside the gene matches: 2.

The chain has TRBV2 and TRBJ2-3; D is unclear. This CDR3 contains 14 residues. CDR1 SNHLY and CDR2 FYNNEI come from the germline V gene. The V end lost 5 bases, the J end lost 2 bases, and 11 bases lay between the germline ends. The CDR3 spells CASSMSQATDTQYF. CDR3 DNA: TGTGCCAGCAGTATGTCCCAGGCCACAGATACGCAGTATTTT.

The V and J genes are TRBV9 and TRBJ1-5, with TRBD1 matching 7 bases. This CDR3 has 15 amino acids. Germline loops: CDR1 SGDLS, CDR2 YYNGEE. Trimming at V came to 0 bases and at J to 4 bases, leaving 4 bases not matched to a gene. The DNA of the CDR3 is TGTGCCAGCAGCGTAGGGGGACAGATTAATCAGCCCCAGCATTTT. It codes for CASSVGGQINQPQHF.

CDR3 amino acids: CASSQDSGAPYGYTF. The DNA of the CDR3 is TGCGCCAGCAGCCAAGACTCAGGGGCCCCCTATGGCTACACCTTC. This chain connects TRBV4-3 to TRBJ1-2; TRBD1 might be the D (6 bases). The germline V gene encodes CDR1 LGHNA and CDR2 YSLEER. Between the trimmed V and J ends, which lost 0 bases and 4 bases, there was a span of 12 bases. There are 15 residues in the CDR3.

The rearrangement links TRBV5-1 to TRBJ1-1; tentative D call: TRBD1 (6 bases). Germline V CDR1 and CDR2: SGHRS, YFSETQ. Between the trimmed V and J ends, which lost 2 bases and 0 bases, there was a span of 8 bases. The CDR3 is 14 amino acids. This CDR3 is CASSFSGVNTEAFF. Here the CDR3 DNA reads TGCGCCAGCAGCTTTTCAGGGGTGAACACTGAAGCTTTCTTT.

The V call is TRBV9, the J call TRBJ2-3, with 10 bases lining up with TRBD2. The V gene's germline CDR1 is SGDLS and CDR2 YYNGEE. The CDR3 consists of 16 residues. Trimming cost V 0 bases and J 5 bases; bases outside gene matches: 6. In nucleotides, the CDR3 is TGTGCCAGCAGCGTAGCCAGCGGGGGGGCCAGAGATACGCAGTATTTT. As protein: CASSVASGGARDTQYF.

This clone was recorded once. V usage is TRBV19 and J usage is TRBJ2-6; D not resolved. V was pared by 3 bases and J by 0 bases, with 12 bases between. The CDR3 has 17 residues. The germline gives CDR1 LNHDA, CDR2 SQIVND (reference sequence). The CDR3 DNA sequence: TGTGCCAGTAGTATCGAGCGCTTACCCTCTGGGGCCAACGTCCTGACTTTC. Its protein is CASSIERLPSGANVLTF.